This T cell receptor (beta chain) was retrieved from a study of identical twins. Template switching added a universal primer binding site, and final cDNA carried unique molecular identifiers. One entry per CDR3 protein, called by TCRdb with MiXCR from the 5' RACE reads. Of 1.5 million to 2 million distinct CDR3 sequences in the sample, under 35% were seen once. A remark on this clonotype: The antigen remains undetermined.

Study-wide results and caveats: Cord blood beta clonotypes that were abundant carried fewer insertions, and memory repertoires showed no such trend. Invariant MAIT and iNKT cells could partly confound zero-insertion analyses. Model-predicted out-of-frame TCR alpha sharing fell below observed values in monozygotic twins.

Trimming removed 4 bases at V and 0 bases at J, with 12 bases between. Looked up from germline, CDR1 is MGHRA and CDR2 is YSYEKL. The CDR3 extends over 16 amino acids. V gene TRBV4-1 combines with J gene TRBJ1-4, with D uncertain. This sequence originates from a newborn girl in good health. The sample consisted of cord blood. CDR3 loop: CASSPRPVATNEKLFF. DNA of the CDR3: TGCGCCAGCAGCCCAAGACCCGTTGCAACTAATGAAAAACTGTTTTTT.